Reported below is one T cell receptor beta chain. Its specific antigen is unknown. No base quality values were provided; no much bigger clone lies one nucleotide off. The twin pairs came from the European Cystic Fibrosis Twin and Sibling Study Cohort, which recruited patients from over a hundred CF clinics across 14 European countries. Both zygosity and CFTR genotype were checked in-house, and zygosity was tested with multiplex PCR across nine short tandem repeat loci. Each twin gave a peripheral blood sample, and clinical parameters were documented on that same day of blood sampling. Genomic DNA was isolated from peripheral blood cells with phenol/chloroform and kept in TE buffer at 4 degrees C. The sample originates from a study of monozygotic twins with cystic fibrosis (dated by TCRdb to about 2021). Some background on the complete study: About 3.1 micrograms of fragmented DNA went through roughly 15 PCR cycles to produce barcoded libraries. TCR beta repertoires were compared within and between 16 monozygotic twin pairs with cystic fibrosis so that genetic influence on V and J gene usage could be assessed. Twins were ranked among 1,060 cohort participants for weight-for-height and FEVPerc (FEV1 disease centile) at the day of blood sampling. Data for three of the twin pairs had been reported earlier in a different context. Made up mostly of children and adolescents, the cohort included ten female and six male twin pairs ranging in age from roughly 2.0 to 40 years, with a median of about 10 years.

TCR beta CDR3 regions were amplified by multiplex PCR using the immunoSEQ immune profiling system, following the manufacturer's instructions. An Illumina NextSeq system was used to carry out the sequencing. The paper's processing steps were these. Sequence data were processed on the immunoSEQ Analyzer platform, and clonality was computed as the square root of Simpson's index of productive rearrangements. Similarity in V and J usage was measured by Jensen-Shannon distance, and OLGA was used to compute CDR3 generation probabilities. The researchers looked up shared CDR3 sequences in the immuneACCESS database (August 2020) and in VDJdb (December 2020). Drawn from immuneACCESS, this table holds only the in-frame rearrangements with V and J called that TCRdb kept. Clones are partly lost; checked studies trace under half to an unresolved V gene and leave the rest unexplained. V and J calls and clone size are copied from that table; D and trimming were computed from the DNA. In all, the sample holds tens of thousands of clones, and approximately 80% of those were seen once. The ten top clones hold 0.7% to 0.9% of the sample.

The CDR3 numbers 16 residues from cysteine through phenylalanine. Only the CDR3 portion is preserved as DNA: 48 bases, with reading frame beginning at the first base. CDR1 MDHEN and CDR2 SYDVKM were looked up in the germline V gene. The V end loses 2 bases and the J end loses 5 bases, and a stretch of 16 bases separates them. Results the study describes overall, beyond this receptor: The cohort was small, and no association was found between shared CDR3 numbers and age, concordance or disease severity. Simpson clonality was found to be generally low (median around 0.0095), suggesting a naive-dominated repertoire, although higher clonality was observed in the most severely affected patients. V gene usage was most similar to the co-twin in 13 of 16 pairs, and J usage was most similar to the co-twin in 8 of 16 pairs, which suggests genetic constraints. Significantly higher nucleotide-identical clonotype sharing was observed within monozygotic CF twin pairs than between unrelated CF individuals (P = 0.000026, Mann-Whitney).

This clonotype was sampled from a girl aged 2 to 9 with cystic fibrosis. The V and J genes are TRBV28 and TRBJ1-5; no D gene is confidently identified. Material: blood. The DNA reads TGTGCCAGCAGTTTACGCCGGTTGGACGGCCATCAGCCCCAGCATTTT. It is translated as CASSLRRLDGHQPQHF.